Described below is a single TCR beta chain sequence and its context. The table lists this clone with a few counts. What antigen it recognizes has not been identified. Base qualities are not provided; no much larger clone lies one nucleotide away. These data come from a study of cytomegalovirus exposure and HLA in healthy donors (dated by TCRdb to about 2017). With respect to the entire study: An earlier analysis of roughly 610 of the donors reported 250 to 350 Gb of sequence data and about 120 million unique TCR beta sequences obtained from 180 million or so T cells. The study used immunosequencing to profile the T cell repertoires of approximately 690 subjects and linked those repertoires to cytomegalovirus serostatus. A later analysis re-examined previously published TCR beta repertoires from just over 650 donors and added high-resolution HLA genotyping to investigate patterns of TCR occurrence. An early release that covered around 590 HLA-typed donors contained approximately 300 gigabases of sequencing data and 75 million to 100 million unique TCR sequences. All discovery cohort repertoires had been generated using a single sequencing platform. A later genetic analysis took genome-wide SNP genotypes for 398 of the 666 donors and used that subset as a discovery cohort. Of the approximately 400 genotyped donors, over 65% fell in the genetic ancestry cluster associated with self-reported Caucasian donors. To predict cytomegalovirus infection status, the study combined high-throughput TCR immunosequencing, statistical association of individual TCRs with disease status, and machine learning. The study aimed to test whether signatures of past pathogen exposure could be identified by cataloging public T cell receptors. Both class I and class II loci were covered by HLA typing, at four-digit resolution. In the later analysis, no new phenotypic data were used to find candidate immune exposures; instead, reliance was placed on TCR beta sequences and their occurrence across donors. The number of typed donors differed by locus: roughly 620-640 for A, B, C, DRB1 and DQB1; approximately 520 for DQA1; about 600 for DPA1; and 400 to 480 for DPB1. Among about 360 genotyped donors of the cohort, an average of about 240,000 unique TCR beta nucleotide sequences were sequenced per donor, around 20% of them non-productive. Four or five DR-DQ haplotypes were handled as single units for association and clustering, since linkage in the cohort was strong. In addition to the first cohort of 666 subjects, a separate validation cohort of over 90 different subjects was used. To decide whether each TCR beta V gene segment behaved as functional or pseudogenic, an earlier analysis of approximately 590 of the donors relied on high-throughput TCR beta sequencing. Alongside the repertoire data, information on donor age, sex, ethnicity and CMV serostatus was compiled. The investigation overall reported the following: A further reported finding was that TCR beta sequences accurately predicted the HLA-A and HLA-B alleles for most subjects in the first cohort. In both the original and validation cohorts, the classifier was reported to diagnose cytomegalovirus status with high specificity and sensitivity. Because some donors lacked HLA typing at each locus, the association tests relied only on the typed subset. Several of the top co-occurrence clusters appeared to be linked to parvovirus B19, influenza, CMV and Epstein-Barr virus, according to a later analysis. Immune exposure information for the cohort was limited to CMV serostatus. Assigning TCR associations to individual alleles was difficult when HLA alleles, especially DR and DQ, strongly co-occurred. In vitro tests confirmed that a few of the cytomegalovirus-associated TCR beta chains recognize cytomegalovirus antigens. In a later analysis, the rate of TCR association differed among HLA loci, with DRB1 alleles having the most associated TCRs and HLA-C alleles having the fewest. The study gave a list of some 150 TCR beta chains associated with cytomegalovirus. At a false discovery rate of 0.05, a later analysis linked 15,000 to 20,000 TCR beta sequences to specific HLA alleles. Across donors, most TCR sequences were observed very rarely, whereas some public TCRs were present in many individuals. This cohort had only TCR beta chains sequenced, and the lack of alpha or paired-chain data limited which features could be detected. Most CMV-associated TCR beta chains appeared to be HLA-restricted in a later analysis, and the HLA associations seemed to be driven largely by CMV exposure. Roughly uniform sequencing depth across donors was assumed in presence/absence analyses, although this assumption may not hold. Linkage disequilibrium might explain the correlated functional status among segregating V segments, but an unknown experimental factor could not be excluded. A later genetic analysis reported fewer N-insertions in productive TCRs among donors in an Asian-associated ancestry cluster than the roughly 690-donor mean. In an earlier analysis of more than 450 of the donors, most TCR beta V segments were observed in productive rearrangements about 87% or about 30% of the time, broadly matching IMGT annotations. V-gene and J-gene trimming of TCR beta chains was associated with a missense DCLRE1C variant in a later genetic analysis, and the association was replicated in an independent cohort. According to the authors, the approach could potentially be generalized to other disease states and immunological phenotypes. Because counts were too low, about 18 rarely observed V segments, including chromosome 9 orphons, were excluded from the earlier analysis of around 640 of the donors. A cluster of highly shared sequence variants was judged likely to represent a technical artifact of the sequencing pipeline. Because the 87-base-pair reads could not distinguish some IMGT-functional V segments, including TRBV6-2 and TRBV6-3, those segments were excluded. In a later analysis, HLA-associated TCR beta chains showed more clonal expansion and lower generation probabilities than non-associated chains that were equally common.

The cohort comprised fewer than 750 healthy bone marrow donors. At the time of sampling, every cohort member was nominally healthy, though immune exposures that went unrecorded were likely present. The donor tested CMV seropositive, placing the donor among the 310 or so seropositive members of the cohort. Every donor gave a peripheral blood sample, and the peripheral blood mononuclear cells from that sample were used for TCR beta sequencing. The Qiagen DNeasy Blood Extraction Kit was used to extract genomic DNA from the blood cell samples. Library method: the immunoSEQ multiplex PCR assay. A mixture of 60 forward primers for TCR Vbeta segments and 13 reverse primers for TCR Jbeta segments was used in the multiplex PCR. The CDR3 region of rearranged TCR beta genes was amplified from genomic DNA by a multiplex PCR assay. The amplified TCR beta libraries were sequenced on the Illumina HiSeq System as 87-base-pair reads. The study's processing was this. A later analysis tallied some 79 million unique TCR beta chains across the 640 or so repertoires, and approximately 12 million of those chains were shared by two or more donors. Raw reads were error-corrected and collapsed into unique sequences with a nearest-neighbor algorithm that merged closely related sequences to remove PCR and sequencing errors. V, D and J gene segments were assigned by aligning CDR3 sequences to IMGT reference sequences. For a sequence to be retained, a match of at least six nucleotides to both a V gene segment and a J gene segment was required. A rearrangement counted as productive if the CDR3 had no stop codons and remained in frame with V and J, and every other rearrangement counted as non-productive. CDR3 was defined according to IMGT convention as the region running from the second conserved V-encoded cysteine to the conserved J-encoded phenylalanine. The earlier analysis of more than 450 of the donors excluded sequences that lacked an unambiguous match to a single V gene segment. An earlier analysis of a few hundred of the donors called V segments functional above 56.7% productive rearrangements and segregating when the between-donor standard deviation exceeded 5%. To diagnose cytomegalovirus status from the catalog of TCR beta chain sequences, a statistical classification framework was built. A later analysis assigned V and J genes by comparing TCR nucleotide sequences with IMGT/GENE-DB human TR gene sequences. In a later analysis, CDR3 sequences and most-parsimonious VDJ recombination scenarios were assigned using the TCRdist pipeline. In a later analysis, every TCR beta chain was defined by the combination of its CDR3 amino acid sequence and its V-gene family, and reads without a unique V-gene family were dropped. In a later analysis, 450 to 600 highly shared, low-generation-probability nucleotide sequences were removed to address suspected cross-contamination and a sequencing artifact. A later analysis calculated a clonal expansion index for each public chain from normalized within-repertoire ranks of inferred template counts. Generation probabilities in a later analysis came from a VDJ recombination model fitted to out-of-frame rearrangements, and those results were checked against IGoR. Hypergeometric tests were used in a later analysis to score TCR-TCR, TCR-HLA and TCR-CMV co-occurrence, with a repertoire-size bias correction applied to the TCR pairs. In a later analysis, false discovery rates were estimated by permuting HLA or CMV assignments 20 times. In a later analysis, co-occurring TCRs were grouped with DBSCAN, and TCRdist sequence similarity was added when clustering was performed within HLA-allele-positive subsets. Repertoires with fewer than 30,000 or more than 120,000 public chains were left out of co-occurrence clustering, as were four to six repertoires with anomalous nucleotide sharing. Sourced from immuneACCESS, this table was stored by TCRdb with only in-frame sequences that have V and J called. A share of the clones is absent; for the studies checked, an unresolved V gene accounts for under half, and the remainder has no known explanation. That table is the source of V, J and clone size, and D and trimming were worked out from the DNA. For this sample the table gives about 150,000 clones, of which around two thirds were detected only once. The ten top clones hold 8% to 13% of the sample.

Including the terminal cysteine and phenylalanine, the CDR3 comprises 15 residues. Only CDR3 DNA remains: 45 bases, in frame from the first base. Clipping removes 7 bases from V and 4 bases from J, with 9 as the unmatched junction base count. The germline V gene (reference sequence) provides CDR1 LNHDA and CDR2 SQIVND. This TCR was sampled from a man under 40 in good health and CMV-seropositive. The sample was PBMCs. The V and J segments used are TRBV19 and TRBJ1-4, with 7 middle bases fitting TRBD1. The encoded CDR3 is CASTGGAGGNEKLFF. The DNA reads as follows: TGTGCCAGTACAGGGGGTGCTGGTGGTAATGAAAAACTGTTTTTT.